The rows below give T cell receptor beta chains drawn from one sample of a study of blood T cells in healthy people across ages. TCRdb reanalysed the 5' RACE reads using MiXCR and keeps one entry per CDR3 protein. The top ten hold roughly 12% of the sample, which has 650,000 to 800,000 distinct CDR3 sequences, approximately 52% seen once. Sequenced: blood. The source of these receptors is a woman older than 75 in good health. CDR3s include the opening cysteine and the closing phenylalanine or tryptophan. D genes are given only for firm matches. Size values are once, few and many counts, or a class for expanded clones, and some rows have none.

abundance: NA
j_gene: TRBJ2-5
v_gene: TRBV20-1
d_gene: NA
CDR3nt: TGCAGTGCTAGGTACAGGCAACAAGAGACCCAGTACTTC
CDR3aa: CSARYRQQETQYF

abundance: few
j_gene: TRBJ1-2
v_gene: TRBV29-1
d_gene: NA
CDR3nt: TGCAGCGTTGATTCCCGGGAAGCTAACTATGGCTACACCTTC
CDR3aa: CSVDSREANYGYTF

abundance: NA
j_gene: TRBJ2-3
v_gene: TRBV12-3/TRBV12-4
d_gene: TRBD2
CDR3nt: TGTGCCAGCAGTCAAGGGGCGGGGGGGTCACATACGCAGTATTTT
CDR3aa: CASSQGAGGSHTQYF

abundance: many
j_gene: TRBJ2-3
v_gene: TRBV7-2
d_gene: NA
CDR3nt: TGTGCCAGCAGCTTCCAAAACACAGATACGCAGTATTTT
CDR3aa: CASSFQNTDTQYF

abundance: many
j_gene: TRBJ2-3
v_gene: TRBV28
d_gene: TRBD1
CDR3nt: TGTGCCAGCAGGCTAACAGGGGGCACAGATACGCAGTATTTT
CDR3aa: CASRLTGGTDTQYF

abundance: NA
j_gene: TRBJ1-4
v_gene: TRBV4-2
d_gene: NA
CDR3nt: TGTGCCAGCAGCCTAAACCTTGTCAGGACGAAACTGTTTTTT
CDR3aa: CASSLNLVRTKLFF

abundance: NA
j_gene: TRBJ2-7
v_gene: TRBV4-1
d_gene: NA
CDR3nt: TGCGCCAGCAGCCAAGCTGGTTACAACGAGCAGTACTTC
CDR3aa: CASSQAGYNEQYF

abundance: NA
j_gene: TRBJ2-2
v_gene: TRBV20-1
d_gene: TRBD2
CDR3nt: TGCAGTGCTAGGGCACTAAGCGGGGGGGACACCGGGGAGCTGTTTTTT
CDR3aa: CSARALSGGDTGELFF

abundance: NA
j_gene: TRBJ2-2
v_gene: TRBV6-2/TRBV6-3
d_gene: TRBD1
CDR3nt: TGTGCCAGCAGTCGACAGGGGGCCTACACCGGGGAGCTGTTTTTT
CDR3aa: CASSRQGAYTGELFF

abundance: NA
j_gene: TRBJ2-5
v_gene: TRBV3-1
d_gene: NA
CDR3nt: TGTGCCAGCAGCCAAGTCGGCAGCGAAGAGACCCAGTACTTC
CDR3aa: CASSQVGSEETQYF

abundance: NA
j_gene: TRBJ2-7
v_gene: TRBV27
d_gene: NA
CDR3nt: TGTGCCAGCAGTCGCTTGGGCCTGAGCTACGAGCAGTACTTC
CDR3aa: CASSRLGLSYEQYF

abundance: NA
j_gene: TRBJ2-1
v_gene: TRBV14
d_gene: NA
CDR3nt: TGTGCCAGCAGCCAACGGCGGGACTACAATGAGCAGTTCTTC
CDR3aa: CASSQRRDYNEQFF

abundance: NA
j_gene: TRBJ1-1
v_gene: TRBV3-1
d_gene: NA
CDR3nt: TGTGCCAGCAGCCTGACAAGTCTCACTGAAGCTTTCTTT
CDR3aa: CASSLTSLTEAFF

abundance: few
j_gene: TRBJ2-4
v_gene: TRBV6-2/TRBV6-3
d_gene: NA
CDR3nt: TGTGCCAGCAGCCAAGCCGGGACAAATGGAAACATTCAGTACTTC
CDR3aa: CASSQAGTNGNIQYF

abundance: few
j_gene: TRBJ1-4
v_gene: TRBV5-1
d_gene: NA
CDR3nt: TGCGCCAGCAGCTTCCAGAGTACAGGTGAAAAACTGTTTTTT
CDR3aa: CASSFQSTGEKLFF

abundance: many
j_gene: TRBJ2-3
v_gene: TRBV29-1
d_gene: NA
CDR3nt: TGCAGCGTAATGCCAGAGCAGATACCAGATACGCAGTATTTT
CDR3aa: CSVMPEQIPDTQYF

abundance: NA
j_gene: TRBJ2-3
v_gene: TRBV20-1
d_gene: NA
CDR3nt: TGCAGTGCTAGAGGTTTCTCAGATACGCAGTATTTT
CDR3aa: CSARGFSDTQYF

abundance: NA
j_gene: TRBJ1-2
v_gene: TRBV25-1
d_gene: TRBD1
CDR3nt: TGTGCCAGCAGTGAACCAGGACAGGGTAGCTATGGCTACACCTTC
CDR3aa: CASSEPGQGSYGYTF

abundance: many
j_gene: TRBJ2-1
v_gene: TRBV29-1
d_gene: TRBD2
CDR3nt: TGCAGCGTTGATGGGGGAGGGGATGAGCAGTTCTTC
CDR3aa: CSVDGGGDEQFF

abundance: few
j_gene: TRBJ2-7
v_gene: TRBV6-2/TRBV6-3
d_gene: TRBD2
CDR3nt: TGTGCCAGCAGTAAACTAGCGGGCTACGAGCAGTACTTC
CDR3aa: CASSKLAGYEQYF

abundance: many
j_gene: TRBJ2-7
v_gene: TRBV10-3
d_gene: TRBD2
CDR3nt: TGTGCCATCGCTCTGAGCCTAGCGGCCGGGGAGCAGTACTTC
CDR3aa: CAIALSLAAGEQYF

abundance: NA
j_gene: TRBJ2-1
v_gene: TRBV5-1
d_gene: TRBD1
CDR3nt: TGCGCCAGCAGCCCCGGACAGGGATCGGAGCAGTTCTTC
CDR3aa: CASSPGQGSEQFF

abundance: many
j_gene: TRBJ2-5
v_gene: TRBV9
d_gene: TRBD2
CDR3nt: TGTGCCAGCAGCGTAGCTAGCGGCCAAGAGACCCAGTACTTC
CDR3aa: CASSVASGQETQYF

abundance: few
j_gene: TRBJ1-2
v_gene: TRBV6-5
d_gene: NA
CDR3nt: TGTGCCAGCAGTTACTCTCTCGGTATGGAGTATGGCTACACCTTC
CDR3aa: CASSYSLGMEYGYTF

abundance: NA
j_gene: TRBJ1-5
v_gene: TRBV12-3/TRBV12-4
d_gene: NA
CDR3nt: TGTGCCAGCAGCCCCTCCGTCCTGTCCTATAGCAATCAGCCCCAGCATTTT
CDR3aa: CASSPSVLSYSNQPQHF

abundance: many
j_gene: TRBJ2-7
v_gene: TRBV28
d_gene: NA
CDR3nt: TGTGCCAGCAGCCCGCGACTTCTGTACGAGCAGTACTTC
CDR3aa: CASSPRLLYEQYF

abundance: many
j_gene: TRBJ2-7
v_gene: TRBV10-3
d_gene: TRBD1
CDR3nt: TGTGCCTCCGGACAGGACTCCTACGAGCAGTACTTC
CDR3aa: CASGQDSYEQYF

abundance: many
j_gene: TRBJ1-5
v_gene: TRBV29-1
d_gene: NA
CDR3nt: TGCAGCGTTTCCTACAACTCAGGGGCCGATCAGCCCCAGCATTTT
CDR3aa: CSVSYNSGADQPQHF

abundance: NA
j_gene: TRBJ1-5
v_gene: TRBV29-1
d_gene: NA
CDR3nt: TGCAGCGTTGTGGAACAGCCCCGGGGGCCCCAGCATTTT
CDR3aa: CSVVEQPRGPQHF

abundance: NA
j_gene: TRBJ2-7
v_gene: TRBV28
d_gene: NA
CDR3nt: TGTGCCAGCAGTGGGGCGGGACGCGGCGACGAGCAGTACTTC
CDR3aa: CASSGAGRGDEQYF

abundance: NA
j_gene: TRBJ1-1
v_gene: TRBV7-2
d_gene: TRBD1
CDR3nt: TGTGCCAGCAGCCCCTTCCAGATGGACAGGCGAGCTTTCTTT
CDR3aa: CASSPFQMDRRAFF

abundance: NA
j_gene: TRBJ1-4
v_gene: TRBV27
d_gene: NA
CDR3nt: TGTGCCAGCAGTTTATCGAGTCGTCTAGGGCTCGGAATTAATGAAAAACTGTTTTTT
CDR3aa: CASSLSSRLGLGINEKLFF

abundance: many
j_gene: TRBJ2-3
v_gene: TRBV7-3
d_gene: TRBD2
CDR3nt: TGTGCCAGCAGCCTCAACTCAGCGGGGGGGATATATACGCAGTATTTT
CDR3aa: CASSLNSAGGIYTQYF

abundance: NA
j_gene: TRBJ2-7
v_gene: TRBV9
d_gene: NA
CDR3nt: TGTGCCAGCAGCGTAGGGACAGAAGAGGCCCAGTACTTC
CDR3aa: CASSVGTEEAQYF

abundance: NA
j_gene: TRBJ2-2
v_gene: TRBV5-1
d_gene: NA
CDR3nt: TGCGCCAGCAGCTTGGTAACCGGGACCCAAGGGGAGCTGTTTTTT
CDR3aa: CASSLVTGTQGELFF

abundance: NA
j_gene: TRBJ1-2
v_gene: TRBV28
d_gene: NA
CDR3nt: TGTGCCAGCAGTTCCAATCCGGATGGCTACACCTTC
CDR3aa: CASSSNPDGYTF

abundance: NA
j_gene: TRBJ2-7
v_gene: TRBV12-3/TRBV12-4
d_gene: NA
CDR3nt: TGTGCCAGCAGTACAGATTTCTCCTACGAGCAGTACTTC
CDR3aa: CASSTDFSYEQYF

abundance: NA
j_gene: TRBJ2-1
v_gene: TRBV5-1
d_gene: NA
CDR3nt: TGCACCAGCAGTTTGTACGGACAGAGTTACAATGAGCAGTTCTTC
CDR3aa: CTSSLYGQSYNEQFF

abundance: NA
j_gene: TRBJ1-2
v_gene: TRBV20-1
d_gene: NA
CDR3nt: TGCAGTGCTAGTCGGGGAGACTATGGCTACACCTTC
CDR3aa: CSASRGDYGYTF

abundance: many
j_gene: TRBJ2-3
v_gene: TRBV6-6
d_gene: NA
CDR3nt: TGTGCCAGCAGATGGGGCGGGGCAGATACGCAGTATTTT
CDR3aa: CASRWGGADTQYF

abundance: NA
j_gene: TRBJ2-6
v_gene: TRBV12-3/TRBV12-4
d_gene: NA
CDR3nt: TGTGCCAGCATTTCCGGAGGGCGGGACGTCCTGACTTTC
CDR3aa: CASISGGRDVLTF

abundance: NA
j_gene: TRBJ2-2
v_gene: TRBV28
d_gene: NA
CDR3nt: TGTGCCAGCAGTTCCGCGACCGGGGAGCTGTTTTTT
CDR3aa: CASSSATGELFF

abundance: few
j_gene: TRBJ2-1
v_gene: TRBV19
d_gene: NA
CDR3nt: TGTGCCAGTAGTATTGGGGGGAGAACTTACAATGAGCAGTTCTTC
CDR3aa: CASSIGGRTYNEQFF

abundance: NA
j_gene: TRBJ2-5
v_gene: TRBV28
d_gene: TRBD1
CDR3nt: TGTGCCAGCAGTTCGGGACAGGGCGATTACAATGAGCGGTACTTC
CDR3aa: CASSSGQGDYNERYF

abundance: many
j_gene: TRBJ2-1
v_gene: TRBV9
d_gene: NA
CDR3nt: TGTGCCAGCAGCGGGAACAATGAGCAGTTCTTC
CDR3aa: CASSGNNEQFF

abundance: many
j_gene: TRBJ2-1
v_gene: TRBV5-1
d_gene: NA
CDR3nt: TGCGCCAGCAGCTTGGGTGTTGCCGCTGATGAGCAGTTCTTC
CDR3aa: CASSLGVAADEQFF

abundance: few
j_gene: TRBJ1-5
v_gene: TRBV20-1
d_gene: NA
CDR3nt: TGCAGTGCTAGGCCCCCCCGCAATCAGCCCCAGCATTTT
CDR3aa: CSARPPRNQPQHF

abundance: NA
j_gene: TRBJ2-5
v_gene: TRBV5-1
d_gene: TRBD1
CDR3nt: TGCGCCAGCAGCTTGATCTCCCTGGGACAGGGACGCAATGAGCAGTACTTC
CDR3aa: CASSLISLGQGRNEQYF

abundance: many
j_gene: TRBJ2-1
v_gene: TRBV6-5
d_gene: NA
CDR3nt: TGTGCCAGCAGTTACGGGCGGGTAGCGGAGCAGTTCTTC
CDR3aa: CASSYGRVAEQFF

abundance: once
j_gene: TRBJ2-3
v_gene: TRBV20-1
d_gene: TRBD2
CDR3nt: TGCAGTGCTAGATCCGGGAGGGGTAGCGCTAGCACAGATACGCAGTATTTT
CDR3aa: CSARSGRGSASTDTQYF

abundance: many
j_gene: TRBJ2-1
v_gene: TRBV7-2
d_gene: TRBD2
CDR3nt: TGTGCCAGCAGCCCATATAGCGGGACCTACAATGAGCAGTTCTTC
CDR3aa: CASSPYSGTYNEQFF

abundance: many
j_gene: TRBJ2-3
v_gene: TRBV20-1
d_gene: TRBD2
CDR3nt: TGCAGTGCTCCCAGACTAGCCCCGACGCGCACAGATACGCAGTATTTT
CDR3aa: CSAPRLAPTRTDTQYF

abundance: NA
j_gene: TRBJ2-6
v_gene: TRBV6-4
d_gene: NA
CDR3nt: TGTGCCAGCAGTAACAAGGCTGGGGCCAACGTCCTGACTTTC
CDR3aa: CASSNKAGANVLTF

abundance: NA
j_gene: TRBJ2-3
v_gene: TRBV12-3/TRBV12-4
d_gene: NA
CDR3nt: TGTGCCAGCAGGGCAGGCAGAAGCACAGATACGCAGTATTTT
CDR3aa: CASRAGRSTDTQYF

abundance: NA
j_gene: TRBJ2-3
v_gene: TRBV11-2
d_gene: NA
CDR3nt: TGTGCCAGCAGCTTAGGGGGTGGGGGGACAGATACGCAGTATTTT
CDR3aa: CASSLGGGGTDTQYF